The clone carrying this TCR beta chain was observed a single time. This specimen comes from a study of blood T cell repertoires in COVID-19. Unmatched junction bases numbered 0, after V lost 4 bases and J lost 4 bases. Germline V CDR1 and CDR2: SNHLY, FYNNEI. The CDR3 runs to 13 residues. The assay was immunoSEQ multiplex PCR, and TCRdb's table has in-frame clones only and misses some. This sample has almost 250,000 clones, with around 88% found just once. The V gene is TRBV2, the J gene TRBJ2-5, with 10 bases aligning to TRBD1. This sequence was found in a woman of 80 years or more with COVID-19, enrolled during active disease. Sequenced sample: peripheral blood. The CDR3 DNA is TGTGCCAGCAGTGGGACAGGGGGAGAGACCCAGTACTTC. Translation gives CASSGTGGETQYF.